This entry lists 5 T cell receptor beta chains sequenced from one sample in a study of blood T cell repertoires in COVID-19. The data were produced by immunoSEQ multiplex PCR, yet TCRdb's version contains in-frame clones alone and is incomplete. The repertoire consists of under 300,000 clones, with about nine tenths occurring once and the leading ten covering roughly 2.2%. Sequenced sample: peripheral blood. These receptors originate from a man in his fifties with acute or convalescent COVID-19.

The chain employs TRBV5-8 and TRBJ1-1, with D perhaps matching TRBD1 (6 bases). The CDR3 totals 14 residues. Germline loops: CDR1 SGHTS, CDR2 YDEGEE. Trimming cost V 4 bases and J 2 bases, with 12 bases left between them. The CDR3 bases are TGTGCCAGCAGCCCGGGGGGGCTCAACACTGAAGCTTTCTTT. Residues: CASSPGGLNTEAFF.

As to this clone: This specimen includes other DNA sequences encoding the same CDR3. The rearrangement links TRBV12-3 or TRBV12-4 to TRBJ2-7; possible D gene TRBD2, 5 bases. Trimming cost V 5 bases and J 4 bases, with 12 bases left between them. This CDR3 is built from 13 residues. The CDR3 DNA sequence: TGTGCCAGCAGTCCCCTCGGAGGTTACGAGCAGTACTTC. As protein: CASSPLGGYEQYF.

In this sample, this clone turned up once. The CDR3 sequence: CASRGRDQSPLHF. The CDR3 DNA follows: TGTGCCAGCAGGGGGAGGGACCAGTCACCCCTCCACTTT. The chain links TRBV6-6 to TRBJ1-6, with D possibly TRBD1 on 5 matching bases. V dropped 6 bases and J dropped 10 bases, with 13 bases sitting between them. Germline V gene data show CDR1 as MNHNY and CDR2 as SVGAGI (reference sequence). This CDR3 is built from 13 residues.

The gene calls are TRBV3-1 (or the pseudogene TRBV3-2) and TRBJ2-1; D gene uncertain. In germline, CDR1 is LGHDT, CDR2 YNNKEL (reference sequence). V was cut by 6 bases and J by 7 bases, with 7 bases left in between. The CDR3 is 11 amino acids. The CDR3 sequence is CASRSANEQFF. The DNA for the CDR3 is TGTGCCAGCAGAAGCGCAAATGAGCAGTTCTTC.

The chain joins TRBV9 to TRBJ1-1; 11 bases are shared with TRBD1. The germline gives CDR1 SGDLS, CDR2 YYNGEE. This CDR3 comprises 14 residues. V lost 4 bases to trimming and J lost 5 bases; unmatched junction nucleotides: 4. CDR3 DNA: TGTGCCAGCAGCATAGGACAGGGGGCGACTGAAGCTTTCTTT. Translation gives CASSIGQGATEAFF. The complete variable domain, with remaining parts taken from reference TRBV9 and TRBJ1-1, reads DSGVTQTPKHLITATGQRVTLRCSPRSGDLSVYWYQQSLDQGLQFLIQYYNGEERAKGNILERFSAQQFPDLHSELNLSSLELGDSALYFCASSIGQGATEAFFGQGTRLTVV.